A single sample gave rise to the 9 T cell receptor beta chains below, sequenced in a study of control samples from healthy donors and cancer patients. Repertoires were generated with immunoSEQ multiplex PCR, while TCRdb's copy carries only in-frame clones and drops some. The sample includes tens of thousands of clones, 95% to 96% seen only once; the top ten take 1.1%. Material: blood. The receptors were gathered from a woman between 18 and 29 years old in good health.

The chain links TRBV27 to TRBJ2-7; D not certain. Germline CDR1 reads MNHEY; CDR2 reads SMNVEV (reference sequence). V was clipped by 2 bases and J by 2 bases, with 7 bases between them. The CDR3 has 13 amino acids. The DNA of the CDR3 is TGTGCCAGCAGTTTAACTCCGGCCTACGAGCAGTACTTC. Protein sequence: CASSLTPAYEQYF.

In its sample, this clone was seen a few times. The chain links TRBV27 to TRBJ2-7; possible D gene TRBD1, 6 bases. V lost 2 bases and J 1 base, leaving 6 bases between the germline ends. Germline V gene lookup returns CDR1 MNHEY and CDR2 SMNVEV (reference sequence). The CDR3 is 13 amino acids. CDR3 sequence (DNA): TGTGCCAGCAGTTTACAGGGGTCCTACGAGCAGTACTTC. This codes for CASSLQGSYEQYF.

The chain combines TRBV28 with TRBJ2-5; 8 bases are shared with TRBD1. The V segment lost 5 bases and the J segment 5 bases; nucleotides outside the gene matches: 4. The germline CDR1 and CDR2 sequences are MDHEN and SYDVKM. The CDR3 runs 13 residues. Here the CDR3 DNA reads TGTGCCAGCAGTCGCAGGGGGCTGGAGACCCAGTACTTC. Translated: CASSRRGLETQYF.

This clone was seen a single time. V usage is TRBV5-1 and J usage is TRBJ1-3; 8 bases align to TRBD1. J was trimmed by 4 bases and V by 5 bases; bases with no gene match: 8. Germline CDR1 reads SGHRS; CDR2 reads YFSETQ. The CDR3 runs to 15 residues. The CDR3 spells CASRVTGEAGNTIYF. Written as DNA, the CDR3 is TGCGCCAGCAGGGTGACAGGGGAGGCCGGAAACACCATATATTTT. Based on the CDR3 plus reference TRBV5-1 and TRBJ1-3, the full variable domain is KAGVTQTPRYLIKTRGQQVTLSCSPISGHRSVSWYQQTPGQGLQFLFEYFSETQRNKGNFPGRFSGRQFSNSRSEMNVSTLELGDSALYLCASRVTGEAGNTIYFGEGSWLTVV.

The chain employs TRBV11-3 and TRBJ2-2; no firm D call. This CDR3 comprises 14 residues. Trimming removed 1 base from V and 6 bases from J, with 9 bases in between. Per germline, CDR1 SGHNT and CDR2 YENEEA. The CDR3 protein is CASSLVGTAGELFF. Here the CDR3 DNA reads TGTGCCAGCAGCTTAGTGGGAACGGCCGGGGAGCTGTTTTTT.

The chain is built from TRBV7-9 and TRBJ2-3; TRBD2 is a possible D gene (6 bases). This CDR3 comprises 15 residues. Germline values: CDR1 SEHNR, CDR2 FQNEAQ (reference sequence). Trimming left V 1 base short and J 2 bases short, with 10 bases between. As DNA, the CDR3 is TGTGCCAGCAGCTTAGGGGCGGGGCACACAGATACGCAGTATTTT. Amino acids: CASSLGAGHTDTQYF.

The genes are TRBV21-1 and TRBJ2-1; the table names TRBD1, a call not compared with the DNA. TRBV21-1 is deemed a pseudogene. CDR3 length: 15 amino acids. CDR3 region: CASSTRGDRDNEQFF. Written as DNA, the CDR3 is TGTGCCAGCAGCACTCGGGGGGACAGGGACAATGAGCAGTTCTTC.

The chain combines TRBV6-2 or TRBV6-3 with TRBJ2-5; D is perhaps TRBD1 (5 bases). The germline V and J ends were trimmed by 0 bases and 3 bases, with 11 bases remaining between them. Looked up from germline, CDR1 is MNHEY and CDR2 is SVGEGT. The CDR3 has 15 residues. The CDR3 nucleotides are TGTGCCAGCAGTTACTCGAACAAAGGGGAAGAGACCCAGTACTTC. This encodes CASSYSNKGEETQYF.

The chain carries TRBV6-5 and TRBJ1-3; possibly TRBD1 for D (5 bases). CDR1 is MNHEY, CDR2 SVGAGI, per germline. This CDR3 is 14 amino acids long. Trimming pared 6 bases from V and 2 bases from J, leaving 11 bases between. The CDR3 nucleotides read TGTGCCAGCAGAATGACAGTTGCTGGAAACACCATATATTTT. This codes for CASRMTVAGNTIYF.